Shown below are 20 T cell receptor beta chains from a single sample sequenced in a study of T cell repertoires in cytomegalovirus infection. One entry per CDR3 protein results from TCRdb running MiXCR on the reads. The table has 650,000 to 900,000 distinct CDR3 sequences, 30% to 35% seen once. The antigens for these receptors are not known. Material: cultured CD8+ T cells from PBMCs, obtained from culture after CMV antigen stimulation. Receptor source: a human donor in good health (CMV status not recorded). Some clones in this sample may be carry-over from other donors' samples.

This clonotype came up a few times. J is TRBJ2-5 and V is TRBV11-2; D remains ambiguous. Deletions cut 0 bases from V and 1 base from J, with 9 bases between. Per the germline V gene, CDR1 is SGHAT and CDR2 is FQNNGV. This CDR3 region has 15 residues. This CDR3 is CASSLEPGGQETQYF. In nucleotides, the CDR3 is TGTGCCAGCAGCTTAGAGCCAGGCGGCCAAGAGACCCAGTACTTC. The full variable domain, with the rest looked up from reference TRBV11-2 and TRBJ2-5, is EAGVAQSPRYKIIEKRQSVAFWCNPISGHATLYWYQQILGQGPKLLIQFQNNGVVDDSQLPKDRFSAERLKGVDSTLKIQPAKLEDSAVYLCASSLEPGGQETQYFGPGTRLLVL.

Here the CDR3 DNA reads TGTGCCAGCAACCTAGCGGGGGTCACCGGGGAGCTGTTTTTT. Amino acids: CASNLAGVTGELFF. The rearrangement joins TRBV9 to TRBJ2-2; 10 nucleotides agree with TRBD2. CDR1 and CDR2 from the germline V gene are SGDLS and YYNGEE. Unmatched junction bases numbered 3, after V lost 6 bases and J lost 4 bases. CDR3 length equals 14 residues.

This clonotype was counted many times. This chain connects TRBV7-8 to TRBJ1-4, with TRBD1 matching 9 bases. CDR3 length equals 15 residues. J lost 8 bases, V lost 2 bases, and 6 bases had no gene match. Germline loops: CDR1 SGHVS, CDR2 FQNEAQ. CDR3 in amino acids: CASSLPDRGGEKLFF. The CDR3 DNA is TGTGCCAGCAGCTTACCGGACAGGGGAGGAGAAAAACTGTTTTTT.

The chain recombines TRBV7-9 with TRBJ1-5, with unresolved D. The CDR3 sequence is 15 residues long. Germline V lookup: CDR1 SEHNR, CDR2 FQNEAQ (reference sequence). The ends were cut back, 5 bases at V and 0 bases at J, with 11 bases in the middle. CDR3 loop: CASSLNGGSNQPQHF. CDR3 nucleotide sequence: TGTGCCAGCAGCCTTAATGGCGGTAGCAATCAGCCCCAGCATTTT. Complete variable domain (other parts from reference TRBV7-9 and TRBJ1-5): DTGVSQNPRHKITKRGQNVTFRCDPISEHNRLYWYRQTLGQGPEFLTYFQNEAQLEKSRLLSDRFSAERPKGSFSTLEIQRTEQGDSAMYLCASSLNGGSNQPQHFGDGTRLSIL.

This clonotype was recorded many times. V usage is TRBV7-2 and J usage is TRBJ2-5, with 8 bases identical to TRBD2. Per germline, CDR1 SGHTA and CDR2 FQGNSA. The CDR3 is 14 residues long. Losses at the gene ends were 5 bases for V and 6 bases for J; bases not matched to a gene: 8. CDR3 in DNA: TGTGCCAGCAGCCCGGGACTAGGACTGAAGACCCAGTACTTC. Protein: CASSPGLGLKTQYF.

This chain joins TRBV20-1 and TRBJ1-2; TRBD1 matches 7 bases. The CDR3 sequence is 16 residues long. CDR1 is DFQATT and CDR2 is SNEGSKA in the germline V gene (reference sequence). V trimming: 1 base; J trimming: 8 bases; junction bases outside the gene matches: 16. The CDR3 coding sequence is TGCAGTGCTAGAGGGGCAGGGGGACAGCGCCTGGGAGGCTACACCTTC. Its protein product is CSARGAGGQRLGGYTF.

CDR3 in amino acids: CASSPIHPRQNQETQYF. Written as DNA, the CDR3 is TGTGCCAGCAGTCCGATTCATCCACGACAGAATCAAGAGACCCAGTACTTC. The chain links TRBV7-6 to TRBJ2-5; D perhaps matches TRBD1 (5 bases). Trimming cost V 6 bases and J 2 bases, with 22 bases left between them. The CDR3 is made up of 17 amino acids. CDR1 and CDR2 (germline): SGHVS, FNYEAQ.

This clonotype was observed many times. This chain joins TRBV7-2 and TRBJ2-3; D uncertain. CDR3 length equals 15 residues. The germline V and J ends were trimmed by 5 bases and 2 bases, with 14 bases remaining between them. Per the germline V gene, CDR1 is SGHTA and CDR2 is FQGNSA. The CDR3: CASSGVRALTDTQYF. The CDR3 DNA reads as TGTGCCAGCAGCGGGGTACGGGCCCTCACAGATACGCAGTATTTT.

CDR3 sequence reads: CASSYPGRVGGYTF. Here the CDR3 DNA reads TGTGCCAGCAGTTACCCCGGCAGGGTTGGTGGCTACACCTTC. V is TRBV6-2 or TRBV6-3 and J is TRBJ1-2, with D possibly being TRBD1 (5 bases). CDR1 MNHEY and CDR2 SVGEGT come from the germline V gene. The CDR3 covers 14 residues. The V end was cut by 2 bases, the J end by 7 bases, with 14 bases between.

This clonotype turned up a few times. J is TRBJ2-1 and V is TRBV12-5; 7 positions match TRBD1. V gave up 2 bases and J gave up 4 bases; unmatched junction bases: 5. Per the germline V gene, CDR1 is LGHNT and CDR2 is FRNRAP. The CDR3 sequence is 15 residues long. In DNA form, the CDR3 reads TGTGCTAGTGGTTTGTGGACAGGCCTATACAATGAGCAGTTCTTC. Translated, it gives CASGLWTGLYNEQFF. Supplemented by reference TRBV12-5 and TRBJ2-1, the full variable domain reads DARVTQTPRHKVTEMGQEVTMRCQPILGHNTVFWYRQTMMQGLELLAYFRNRAPLDDSGMPKDRFSAEMPDATLATLKIQPSEPRDSAVYFCASGLWTGLYNEQFFGPGTRLTVL.

This chain connects TRBV2 to TRBJ2-2, with D tentatively TRBD2 (6 bases). The CDR3 extends over 16 amino acids. Trimming removed 4 bases from V and 4 bases from J, with 16 bases in between. Germline V gives CDR1 SNHLY, CDR2 FYNNEI. CDR3 loop: CASSGGVGLVTGELFF. CDR3 DNA sequence: TGTGCCAGCAGTGGGGGGGTAGGACTTGTCACCGGGGAGCTGTTTTTT.

The chain joins TRBV4-1 to TRBJ2-6; 10 bases line up with TRBD2. The V gene's germline CDR1 is MGHRA and CDR2 YSYEKL. The CDR3 spans 19 residues. With V trimmed by 0 bases and J by 1 base, 6 bases remained unmatched. CDR3 sequence: CASSQDLASGGSGANVLTF. The CDR3 DNA is TGCGCCAGCAGCCAAGATCTTGCTAGCGGGGGATCTGGGGCCAACGTCCTGACTTTC.

This clonotype was observed a handful of times. V usage is TRBV12-3 or TRBV12-4 and J usage is TRBJ1-1, with a possible D match to TRBD1 (5 bases). The CDR3 extends over 13 amino acids. V was shortened by 3 bases and J by 7 bases, with 12 bases between the two germline ends. CDR3 amino acids: CASSLARGLEAFF. In nucleotides, the CDR3 is TGTGCCAGCAGTTTGGCGCGGGGCCTTGAAGCTTTCTTT.

V gene TRBV19 combines with J gene TRBJ2-1; D ambiguous. The ends were cut back, 5 bases at V and 5 bases at J, with 10 bases in the middle. CDR3 length: 13 residues. Per the germline V gene, CDR1 is LNHDA and CDR2 is SQIVND (reference sequence). In DNA form, the CDR3 reads TGTGCCAGTAGTGTAACCCTCAACAATGAGCAGTTCTTC. Amino acid sequence: CASSVTLNNEQFF.

The chain recombines TRBV6-5 with TRBJ2-7; D not certain. Germline loops: CDR1 MNHEY, CDR2 SVGAGI. This CDR3 comprises 16 residues. The V and J ends lost 0 bases and 2 bases respectively, with 14 bases between them. In nucleotides, the CDR3 is TGTGCCAGCAGTTACTCGGGGTACAACCCGGCCTACGAGCAGTACTTC. Translating it yields CASSYSGYNPAYEQYF.

The V and J genes are TRBV7-6 and TRBJ2-1; TRBD2 agrees at 7 bases. The CDR3 sequence is 14 residues long. V shed 1 base and J 7 bases; nucleotides not matched to a gene: 4. The germline V gene encodes CDR1 SGHVS and CDR2 FNYEAQ. CDR3 in DNA: TGTGCCAGCAGCTTAGTGTGGGGGGGGAATGAGCAGTTCTTC. Protein sequence: CASSLVWGGNEQFF.

The chain combines TRBV19 with TRBJ1-5; 10 nucleotides match TRBD1. Germline lookup yields CDR1 LNHDA and CDR2 SQIVND (reference sequence). Trimming took 4 bases from V and 5 from J; bases not matched to a gene: 8. The CDR3 consists of 16 residues. Written as DNA, the CDR3 is TGTGCCAGTAGTACCGCGGACAGGGGGATTTATCAGCCCCAGCATTTT. Residues: CASSTADRGIYQPQHF.

As regards this clonotype: A much larger clone differs from this one at a single base, so this may be a read error. The chain carries TRBV12-3 or TRBV12-4 and TRBJ2-7; D is possibly TRBD1 (6 bases). The V and J ends lost 4 bases and 7 bases respectively, with 17 bases between them. The CDR3 is 14 amino acids. The CDR3 DNA is TGTGCCAGCAGTTCCCCTGGACAGCCTCGGGAGCAGTACTTC. It codes for CASSSPGQPREQYF.

The chain is built from TRBV4-1 and TRBJ1-5, with a tentative D call TRBD1 (5 bases). The germline V gene has CDR1 MGHRA and CDR2 YSYEKL. V shed 1 base and J shed 5 bases, with 9 bases lying between them. The CDR3 is 14 amino acids. The DNA for the CDR3 is TGCGCCAGCAGCCAAGGGGGGATGGATCAGCCCCAGCATTTT. Protein sequence: CASSQGGMDQPQHF.

The chain carries TRBV12-3 or TRBV12-4 and TRBJ1-6, with 7 positions matching TRBD1. J gave up 7 bases and V 4 bases, and 10 bases lay outside the gene matches. This CDR3 is built from 16 residues. CDR3 nucleotide sequence: TGTGCCAGCAGTTCCCCAGACAGGGTAAAGAATTCACCCCTCCACTTT. Residues: CASSSPDRVKNSPLHF.